This T cell receptor beta chain appears in the sequencing data of a study of T cell responses to AZD1222 COVID-19 vaccine (TCRdb year 2021). For the wider study: TCR sequencing covered 230 or so trial participants: 200 to 220 given two doses of AZD1222 and 26 given two doses of MenACWY control vaccine. Enrollment into the trials was organized by age into subgroups of 18-55, 56-69 and 70-plus years, and those subgroups contained roughly 150, 30 and 60 TCR-sequenced participants, respectively. Broader findings and caveats from the paper: No day 14 peak-response samples were available, so repertoires were characterized only after the peak T cell response. Conclusions about previously exposed vaccinees are limited, since just 5 to 7 AZD1222 recipients were seropositive for SARS-CoV-2 at baseline. A significant rise in spike-specific TCR breadth and depth was observed after two AZD1222 doses relative to day 0 and relative to MenACWY recipients. The 56-69-year group was small, and its depth increase did not reach significance, likely because of low power. Participants were mostly white British and included more females than males, and it was suggested by the authors that clonal diversity may have been underestimated. CD4 TCRs associated with the vaccine covered the entire spike protein, and the dominant responses were in regions 160-218 and 743-854. Reportedly, almost half of the unique spike-specific TCRs recognized epitopes lying outside the regions that are mutated in the B.1.351 and B.1.1.7 variants.

Here V drops 6 bases and J drops 7 bases, and the junction holds 11 bases not matched to any gene. The germline V gene encodes CDR1 ENHRY and CDR2 SYGVKD. From the cysteine up to the phenylalanine, the CDR3 has a length of 16 residues. CDR3 DNA only is kept here, 48 bases in frame from base 1. In light of the paper, this sample's time point label describes: about 28 days (+/-7) after the second vaccine dose. AZD1222 recipients given second doses at about 4 weeks or at about 12 weeks were pooled, since spike-specific TCR depth and breadth were not found to differ between the two schedules. The vaccinee samples were drawn from two UK trials, COV001 and COV002, one of which was a single-blind randomized controlled phase 2/3 trial testing AZD1222 (ChAdOx1 nCoV-19) in healthy adults. For TCRbeta chain sequencing, PBMC samples were collected from trial participants at day 0 and at day 28 after the second dose.

This clone was recorded once. Its antigen specificity is not known. The sample holds no much larger clone one base away, and base qualities are not on file. The CDR3 regions of human TCRbeta chains were subjected to immunosequencing. The source study handled its data this way. Repertoire TCRs were checked for matches against a reference library of SARS-CoV-2-specific TCRs that had been generated using the MIRA antigen-specificity platform. Breadth was defined as the fraction of unique TCRs that were SARS-CoV-2-associated, and depth was defined as the fraction of total T cells that were SARS-CoV-2-associated. Each spike-specific TCR was assigned to its reactive spike region and to a CD4 or CD8 class using the MIRA data. Log10-transformed breadth and depth values were compared by one-way ANOVA with Sidak's multiple comparisons tests. The table was pulled from immuneACCESS by TCRdb, which kept in-frame rearrangements only. Such tables lose some clones; where checked, under half of the loss comes from unresolved V genes, and the rest has no known cause. V and J calls and clone size are copied from that table; D and trimming were computed from the DNA. For this sample there are approximately 69,000 clones; around 78% appear just once. The ten largest clones represent around 27% of the sample.

The sample consisted of peripheral blood, taken 28 days after the second AZD1222 dose. The chain couples TRBV10-3 to TRBJ2-1, with TRBD2 identical over 11 junction bases. The TCR sequence derives from an adult who received the AZD1222 COVID-19 vaccine. The CDR3 protein sequence reads: CAISLISGRASNEQFF. The sequenced DNA: TGTGCCATCAGCCTGATTAGCGGGAGGGCCTCGAATGAGCAGTTCTTC.